Described below is a single TCR beta chain sequence and its context. The target antigen is unknown. Here immunoSEQ multiplex PCR was the method, and the copy in TCRdb shows in-frame clones only, minus some. The sample consists of around 13,000 clones, over 80% of them appearing once. The entry originates in a study of PD-1 blockade in classical Hodgkin lymphoma. Study-level results: Reported baseline diversity: healthy donors highest, relapsed/refractory patients lowest. In CD4+ cells, TCR diversity went up significantly by C4D1, but in CD8+ cells it did not. After ASCT, patients who started nivolumab under 1 year later were excluded. Although disease activity or prior therapy may be involved, causes of the repertoire differences remain undefined.

The CDR3 runs to 14 residues. CDR1 and CDR2 from the germline V gene are MNHNS and SASEGT. The V end lost 4 bases, the J end lost 2 bases, and 6 bases lay between the germline ends. Each of the patients experienced relapse following autologous stem cell transplantation, and their brentuximab vedotin exposure differed. The source of this sequence is a human donor with classical Hodgkin lymphoma. V gene TRBV6-1 combines with J gene TRBJ1-6, with D possibly matching TRBD1 (5 bases). The starting material was peripheral blood mononuclear cells (PBMCs), obtained at baseline. CDR3 DNA: TGTGCCAGCAGTGCAGGGCCCTATAATTCACCCCTCCACTTT. Amino acid sequence: CASSAGPYNSPLHF.